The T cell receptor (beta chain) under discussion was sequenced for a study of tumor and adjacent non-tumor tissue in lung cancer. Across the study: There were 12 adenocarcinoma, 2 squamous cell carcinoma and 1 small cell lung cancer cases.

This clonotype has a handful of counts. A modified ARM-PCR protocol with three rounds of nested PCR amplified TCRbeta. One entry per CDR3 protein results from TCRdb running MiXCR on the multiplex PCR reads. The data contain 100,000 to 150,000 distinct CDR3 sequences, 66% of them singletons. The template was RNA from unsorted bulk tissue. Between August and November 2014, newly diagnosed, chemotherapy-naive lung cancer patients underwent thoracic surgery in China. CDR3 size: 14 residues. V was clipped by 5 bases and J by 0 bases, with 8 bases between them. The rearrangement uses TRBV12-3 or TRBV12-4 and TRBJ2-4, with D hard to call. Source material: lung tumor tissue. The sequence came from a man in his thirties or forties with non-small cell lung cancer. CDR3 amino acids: CASSTGKAKNIQYF. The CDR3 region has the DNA TGTGCCAGCAGTACGGGCAAAGCCAAAAACATTCAGTACTTC.